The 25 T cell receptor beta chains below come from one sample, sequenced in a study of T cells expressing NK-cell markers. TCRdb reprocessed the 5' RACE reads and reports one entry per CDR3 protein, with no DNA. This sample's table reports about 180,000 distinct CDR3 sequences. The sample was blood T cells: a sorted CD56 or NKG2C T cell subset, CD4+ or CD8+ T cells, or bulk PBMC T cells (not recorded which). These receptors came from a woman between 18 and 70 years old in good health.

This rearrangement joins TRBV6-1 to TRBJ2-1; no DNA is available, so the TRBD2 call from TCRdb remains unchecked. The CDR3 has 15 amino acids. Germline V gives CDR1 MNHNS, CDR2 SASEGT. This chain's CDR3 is CASSEKTSGRNEQFF.

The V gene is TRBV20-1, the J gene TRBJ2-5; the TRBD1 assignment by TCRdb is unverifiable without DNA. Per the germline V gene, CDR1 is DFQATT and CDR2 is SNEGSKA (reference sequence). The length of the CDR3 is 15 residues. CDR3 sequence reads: CSARPRLGAPETQYF.

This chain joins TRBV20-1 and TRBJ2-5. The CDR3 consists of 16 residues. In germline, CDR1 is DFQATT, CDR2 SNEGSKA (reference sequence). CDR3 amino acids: CSARETSKGFRETQYF.

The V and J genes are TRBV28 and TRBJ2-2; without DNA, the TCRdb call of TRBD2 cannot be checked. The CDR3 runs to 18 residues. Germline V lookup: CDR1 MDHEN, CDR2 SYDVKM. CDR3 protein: CASRKTVTSASNTGELFF.

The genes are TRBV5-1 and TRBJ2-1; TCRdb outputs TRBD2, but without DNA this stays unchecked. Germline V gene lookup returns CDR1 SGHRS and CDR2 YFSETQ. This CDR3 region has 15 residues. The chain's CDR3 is CASSLGLAGVDEQFF.

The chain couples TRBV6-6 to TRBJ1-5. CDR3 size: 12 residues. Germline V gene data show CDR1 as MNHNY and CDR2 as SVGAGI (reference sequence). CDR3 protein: CASSQNDQPQHF.

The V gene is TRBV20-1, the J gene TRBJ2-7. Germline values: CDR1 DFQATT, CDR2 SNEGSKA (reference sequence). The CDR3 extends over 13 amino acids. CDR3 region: CSASPSVTYEQYF.

The CDR3 sequence is CASSPFGNPEYF. This chain links TRBV5-1 with TRBJ2-3; TCRdb gives TRBD1 as the D gene, but with no DNA this cannot be confirmed. Germline V lookup: CDR1 SGHRS, CDR2 YFSETQ. The CDR3 spans 12 residues.

CDR3: CASSFGPDAEAFF. The chain joins TRBV7-7 to TRBJ1-1. CDR1 and CDR2 (germline): SSHAT, FNYEAQ (reference sequence). The CDR3 length is 13 residues.

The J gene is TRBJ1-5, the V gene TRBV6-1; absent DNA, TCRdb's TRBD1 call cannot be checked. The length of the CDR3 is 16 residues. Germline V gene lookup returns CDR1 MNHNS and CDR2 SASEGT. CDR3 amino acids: CASSELTGTGNQPQHF.

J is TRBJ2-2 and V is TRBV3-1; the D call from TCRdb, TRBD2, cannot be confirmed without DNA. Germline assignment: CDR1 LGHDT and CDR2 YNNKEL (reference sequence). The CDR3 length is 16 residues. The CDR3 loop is CASSLTSGRNTGELFF.

CDR3 in amino acids: CASSFTAGAGTGELFF. The chain joins TRBV11-2 to TRBJ2-2; no DNA is available, so the TRBD2 call from TCRdb remains unchecked. This CDR3 contains 16 residues. CDR1 is SGHAT, CDR2 FQNNGV, per germline.

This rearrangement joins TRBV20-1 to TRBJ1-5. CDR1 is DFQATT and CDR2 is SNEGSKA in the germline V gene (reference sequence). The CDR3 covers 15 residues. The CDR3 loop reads CSAGRGTASNQPQHF.

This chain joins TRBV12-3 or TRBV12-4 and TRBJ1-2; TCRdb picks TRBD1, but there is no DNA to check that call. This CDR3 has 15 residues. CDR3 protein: CASSLLGTANSGYTF.

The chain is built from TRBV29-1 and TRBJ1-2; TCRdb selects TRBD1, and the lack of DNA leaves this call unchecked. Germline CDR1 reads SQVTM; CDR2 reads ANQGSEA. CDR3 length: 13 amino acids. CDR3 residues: CSVDQTGESQNTF.

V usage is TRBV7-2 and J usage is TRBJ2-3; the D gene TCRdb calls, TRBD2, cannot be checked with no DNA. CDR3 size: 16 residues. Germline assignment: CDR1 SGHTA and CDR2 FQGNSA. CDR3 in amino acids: CASSLYREEGTDTQYF.

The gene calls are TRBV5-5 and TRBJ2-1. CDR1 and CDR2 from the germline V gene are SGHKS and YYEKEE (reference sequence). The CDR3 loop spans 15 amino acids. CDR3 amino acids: CASSLAGFSYNEQFF.

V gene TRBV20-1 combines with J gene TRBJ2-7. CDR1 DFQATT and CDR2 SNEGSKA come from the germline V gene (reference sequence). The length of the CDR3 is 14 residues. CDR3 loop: CSARGFQGSYEQYF.

CDR3 residues: CASSLEDRAYGDTEAFF. The chain has TRBV11-2 and TRBJ1-1; without DNA, the TCRdb call of TRBD1 cannot be checked. This CDR3 comprises 17 residues. Germline V gene sequence: CDR1 SGHAT, CDR2 FQNNGV. Combining the CDR3 with reference TRBV11-2 and TRBJ1-1 gives the whole variable domain EAGVAQSPRYKIIEKRQSVAFWCNPISGHATLYWYQQILGQGPKLLIQFQNNGVVDDSQLPKDRFSAERLKGVDSTLKIQPAKLEDSAVYLCASSLEDRAYGDTEAFFGQGTRLTVV.

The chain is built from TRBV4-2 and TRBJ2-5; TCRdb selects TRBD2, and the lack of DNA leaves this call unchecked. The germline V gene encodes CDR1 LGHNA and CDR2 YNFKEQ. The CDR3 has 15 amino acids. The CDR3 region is CASSRGRLAEETQYF.

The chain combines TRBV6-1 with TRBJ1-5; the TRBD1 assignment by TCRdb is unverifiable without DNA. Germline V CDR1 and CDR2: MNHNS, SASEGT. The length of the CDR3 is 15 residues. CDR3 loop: CASSEWGGVNQPQHF.

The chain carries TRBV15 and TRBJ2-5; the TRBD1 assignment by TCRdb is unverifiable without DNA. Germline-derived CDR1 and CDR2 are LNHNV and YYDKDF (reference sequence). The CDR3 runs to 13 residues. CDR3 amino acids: CATSNGALETQYF. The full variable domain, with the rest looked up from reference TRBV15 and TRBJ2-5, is DAMVIQNPRYQVTQFGKPVTLSCSQTLNHNVMYWYQQKSSQAPKLLFHYYDKDFNNEADTPDNFQSRRPNTSFCFLDIRSPGLGDTAMYLCATSNGALETQYFGPGTRLLVL.

This CDR3 is CSARDNRDRGWTMNTEAFF. V gene TRBV20-1 combines with J gene TRBJ1-1; TCRdb calls TRBD1, which cannot be checked without DNA. The germline gives CDR1 DFQATT, CDR2 SNEGSKA (reference sequence). The CDR3 loop spans 19 amino acids.

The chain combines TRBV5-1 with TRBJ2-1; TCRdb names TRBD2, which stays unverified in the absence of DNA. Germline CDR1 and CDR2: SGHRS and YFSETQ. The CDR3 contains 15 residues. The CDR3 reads CASSLDGRDDNEQFF.

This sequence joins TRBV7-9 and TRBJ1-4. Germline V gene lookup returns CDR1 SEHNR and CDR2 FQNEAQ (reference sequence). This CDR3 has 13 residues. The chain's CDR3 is CASSLTAREKLFF.